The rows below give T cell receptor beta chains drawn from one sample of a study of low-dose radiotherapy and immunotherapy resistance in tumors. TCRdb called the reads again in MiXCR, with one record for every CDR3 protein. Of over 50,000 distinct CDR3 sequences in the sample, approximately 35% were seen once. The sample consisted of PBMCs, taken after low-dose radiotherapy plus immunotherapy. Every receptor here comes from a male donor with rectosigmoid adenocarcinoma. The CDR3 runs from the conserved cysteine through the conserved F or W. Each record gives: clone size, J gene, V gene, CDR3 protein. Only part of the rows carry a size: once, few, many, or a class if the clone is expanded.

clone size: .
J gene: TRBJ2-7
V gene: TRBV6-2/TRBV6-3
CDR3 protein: CASRGGFLGGYERYF

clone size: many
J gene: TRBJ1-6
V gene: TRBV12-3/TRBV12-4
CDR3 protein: CASRRGLGSPLHF

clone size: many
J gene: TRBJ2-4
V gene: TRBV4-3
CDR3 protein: CASSQDWDSRNIQYF

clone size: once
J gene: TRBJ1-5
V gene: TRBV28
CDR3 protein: CASSRQVRNQPQHF

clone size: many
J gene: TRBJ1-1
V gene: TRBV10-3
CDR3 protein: CAISQGTYMNTEAFF

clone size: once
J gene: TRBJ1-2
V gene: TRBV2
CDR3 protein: CASNSLQGYGYTF

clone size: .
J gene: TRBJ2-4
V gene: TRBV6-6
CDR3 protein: CASSPGQGILIQYF

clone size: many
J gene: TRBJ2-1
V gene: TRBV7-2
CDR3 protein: CASAGGSSYNEQFF

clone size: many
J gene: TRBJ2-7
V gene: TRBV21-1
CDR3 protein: CASSKEGTGTSGRSTYEQYF

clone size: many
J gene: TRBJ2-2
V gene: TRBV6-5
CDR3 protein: CASSPGRRSGELFF

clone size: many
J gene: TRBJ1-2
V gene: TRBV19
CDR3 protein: CASSTQGLYGYTF

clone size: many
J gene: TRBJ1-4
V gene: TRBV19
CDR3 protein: CASSAGTATNEKLFF

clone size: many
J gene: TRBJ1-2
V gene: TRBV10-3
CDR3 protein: CAISLNQGDYGYTF

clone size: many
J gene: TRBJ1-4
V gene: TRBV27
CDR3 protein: CASRVTGDSDPNEKLFF

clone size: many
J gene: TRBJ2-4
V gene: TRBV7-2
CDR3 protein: CASSSGQTGPSIQYF

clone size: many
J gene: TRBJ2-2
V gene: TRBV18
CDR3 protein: CASSPPSTGELFF

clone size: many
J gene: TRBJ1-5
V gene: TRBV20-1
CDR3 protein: CSANRPGNQPQHF

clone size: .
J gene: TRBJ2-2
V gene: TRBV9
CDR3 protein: CASSISTGRTGELFF